The subject of this entry is one TCR beta chain. Germline V gives CDR1 SGDLS, CDR2 YYNGEE. CDR3 length: 16 residues. With 3 bases clipped from V and 3 bases from J, the junction kept 7 bases outside the gene matches. These data originate in a study of blood T cell repertoires in COVID-19. As for the study in general: Spain, Italy and the United States supplied samples that represented acute and convalescent COVID-19.

Per the study methods: By means of reference gene primer amplification, nucleated cell counts were estimated. The assay was immunoSEQ multiplex PCR, and TCRdb's table has in-frame clones only and misses some. That table is the source of V, J and clone size, and D and trimming were worked out from the DNA. The data show approximately 270,000 clones, 70% to 90% seen once. Sequenced: peripheral blood. This TCR was sampled from a man older than 75 with acute or convalescent COVID-19. V usage is TRBV9 and J usage is TRBJ2-2; 8 bases line up with TRBD2. The CDR3 spells CASSGGASGYTGELFF. In DNA, the CDR3 is TGTGCCAGCAGCGGCGGGGCTAGCGGGTACACCGGGGAGCTGTTTTTT.